This T cell receptor beta chain was identified during a study of regulatory dendritic cells for organ transplantation. For this clone: The target antigen is unknown.

FACS sorted CD4+ or CD8+ T cells into CD45RA+ naive and CD45RO+ memory. The repertoire was sequenced with immunoSEQ multiplex PCR; TCRdb's copy has only in-frame clones and lacks some. This table holds some 29,000 clones, roughly 85% found once. Regarding the study as a whole: Among resting subsets, memory CD8+ cells contained the most alloreactive clonotypes. Alloreactive memory CD8+ T cell pools varied considerably between individuals.

The CDR3 contains 17 residues. V was clipped by 1 base and J by 0 bases; unmatched bases: 3. The germline V gene has CDR1 MGHRA and CDR2 YSYEKL. This chain uses TRBV4-1 with TRBJ2-4, with 10 bases aligning to TRBD2. The receptor's source is a human donor in good health. Sequencing input: memory CD4+ T cells from blood. Subset of the sample: CD45RO+ memory T cells. CDR3 amino acids: CASSQARLAGAKNIQYF. The CDR3 DNA is TGCGCCAGCAGCCAAGCCCGACTAGCGGGAGCCAAAAACATTCAGTACTTC.